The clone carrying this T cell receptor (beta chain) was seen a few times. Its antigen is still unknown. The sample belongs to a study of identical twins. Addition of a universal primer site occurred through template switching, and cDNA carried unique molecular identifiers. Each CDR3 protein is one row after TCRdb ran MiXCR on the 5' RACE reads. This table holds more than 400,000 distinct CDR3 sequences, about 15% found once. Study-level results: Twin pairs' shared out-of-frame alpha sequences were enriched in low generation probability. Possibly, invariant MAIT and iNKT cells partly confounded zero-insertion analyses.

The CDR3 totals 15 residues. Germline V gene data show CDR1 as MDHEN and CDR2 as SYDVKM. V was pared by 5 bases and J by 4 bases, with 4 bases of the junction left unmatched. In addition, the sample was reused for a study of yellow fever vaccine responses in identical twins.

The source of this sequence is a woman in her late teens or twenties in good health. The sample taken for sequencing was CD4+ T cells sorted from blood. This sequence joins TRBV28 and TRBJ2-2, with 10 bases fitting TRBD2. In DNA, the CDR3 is TGTGCCAGCAGTAGTAGCGGGAGGCCCACCGGGGAGCTGTTTTTT. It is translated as CASSSSGRPTGELFF. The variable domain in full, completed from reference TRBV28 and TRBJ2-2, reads DVKVTQSSRYLVKRTGEKVFLECVQDMDHENMFWYRQDPGLGLRLIYFSYDVKMKEKGDIPEGYSVSREKKERFSLILESASTNQTSMYLCASSSSGRPTGELFFGEGSRLTVL.